A single sample is the source of the 6 T cell receptor beta chains below, sequenced in a study of regulatory T cells in long-lasting Graves disease. Arm-PCR of CDR3 regions and iRepertoire HTBI primers were used to build TCR beta libraries. MiXCR, run by TCRdb on the multiplex PCR reads, gives a single entry per CDR3 protein. The sample has 420,000 or so distinct CDR3 sequences, roughly 15% seen once; the top ten hold 23%. Regarding time point: newly diagnosed GD, antithyroid drugs for less than 3 months. From PBMCs, RNA was extracted and then used to make the TCR library. The same specimen was also included in a second study, on T cells in Graves' hyperthyroidism and ophthalmopathy.

This sample comprised peripheral blood mononuclear cells (PBMCs), obtained at new diagnosis, from a patient treated with antithyroid drugs. Receptors originate from a woman younger than 35 with Graves disease.

A few counts support this clonotype. A clone one base away is much larger, so this may be a read error. This chain connects TRBV7-9 to TRBJ2-5, with TRBD2 matching over 7 bases. The J segment lost 5 bases and the V segment lost 5 bases, leaving 8 bases of the junction unmatched. The length of the CDR3 is 14 residues. CDR1 is SEHNR, CDR2 FQNEAQ, per germline (reference sequence). CDR3 sequence (DNA): TGTGCCAGCAGCCCGAGGACTAGATTTGAGACCCAGTACTTC. Protein: CASSPRTRFETQYF.

The rearrangement uses TRBV7-9 and TRBJ1-5, with 8 bases identical to TRBD1. J gave up 15 bases and V 6 bases, and 10 bases lay outside the gene matches. Germline V gives CDR1 SEHNR, CDR2 FQNEAQ (reference sequence). The CDR3 has 12 residues. CDR3 bases: TGTGCCAGCAGTTATGCAGGGGGCGGTCTGCATTTT. Protein: CASSYAGGGLHF.

The chain links TRBV7-9 to TRBJ1-1, with D possibly matching TRBD1 (6 bases). V dropped 7 bases and J dropped 6 bases, with 21 bases sitting between them. The CDR3 consists of 15 residues. The germline V gene encodes CDR1 SEHNR and CDR2 FQNEAQ (reference sequence). In DNA form, the CDR3 reads TGTGCCAGCAAAGGTGGGGGGGCCCTTAGGGCTGAAGCTTTCTTT. It encodes CASKGGGALRAEAFF.

This chain uses TRBV3-1 with TRBJ2-7, with 9 nucleotides matching TRBD1. Per the germline V gene, CDR1 is LGHDT and CDR2 is YNNKEL (reference sequence). CDR3 length: 16 amino acids. Trimming removed 1 base from V and 4 bases from J; junction bases left unmatched: 8. CDR3 residues: CASSQVGQGWGYEQYF. The CDR3 nucleotides read TGTGCCAGCAGCCAAGTGGGACAGGGCTGGGGTTACGAGCAGTACTTC.

This clonotype has at least ten counts. The chain has TRBV20-1 and TRBJ2-5, with 7 bases lining up with TRBD1. CDR3 size: 14 residues. V lost 6 bases, J lost 0 bases, and 7 bases stayed unmatched. Germline assignment: CDR1 DFQATT and CDR2 SNEGSKA (reference sequence). This CDR3 reads CSARDSKYQETQYF. CDR3 coding DNA: TGCAGTGCAAGGGACAGCAAGTACCAAGAGACCCAGTACTTC.

This clonotype was recorded many times. The V gene is TRBV7-3, the J gene TRBJ2-1; 9 bases fit TRBD2. Germline CDR1 and CDR2: SGHTA and FQGTGA. CDR3 length equals 14 residues. V lost 10 bases, J lost 8 bases, and 12 bases stayed unmatched. The CDR3 bases are TGTGCCACCAGGCGAGGAGGGACTAGCCATGAGCAGTTCTTC. Its translation: CATRRGGTSHEQFF.